A single sample gave rise to the 25 T cell receptor beta chains below, sequenced in a study of regulatory T cells in long-lasting Graves disease. Time point: newly diagnosed GD, antithyroid drugs for less than 3 months. TCR sequences were obtained from RNA taken from PBMCs. Library construction for TCR beta used iRepertoire HTBI primers and Arm-PCR of CDR3 regions. TCRdb re-analysed the multiplex PCR reads in MiXCR, keeping a single row per CDR3 protein. The table includes around 400,000 distinct CDR3 sequences, 15% to 19% detected once. Sequences were derived from peripheral blood mononuclear cells (PBMCs), sampled at new diagnosis, from a patient treated with antithyroid drugs. These TCRs come from a female donor with Graves disease.

Ten or more counts support this clonotype. V usage is TRBV29-1 and J usage is TRBJ2-1; D remains ambiguous. CDR3 size: 11 residues. CDR1 is SQVTM and CDR2 is ANQGSEA in the germline V gene. Trimming shortened V by 6 bases and J by 5 bases, and 8 bases separated the two germline ends. CDR3 coding DNA: TGCAGCGTCGTTACACACAATGAGCAGTTCTTC. Its translation is CSVVTHNEQFF.

This clonotype has ten or more counts. J is TRBJ2-2 and V is TRBV7-3, with TRBD1 matching 10 bases. Trimming cost V 5 bases and J 6 bases; bases outside gene matches: 6. CDR1 and CDR2 (germline): SGHTA, FQGTGA. The CDR3 extends over 15 amino acids. In DNA form, the CDR3 reads TGTGCCAGCAGCCCCGGGACAGGGGCCCCCGGGGAGCTGTTTTTT. Translation: CASSPGTGAPGELFF.

This clonotype showed up just a few times. The rearrangement links TRBV5-1 to TRBJ1-1, with a tentative D call TRBD1 (5 bases). The length of the CDR3 is 16 residues. CDR1 and CDR2 (germline): SGHRS, YFSETQ. Between the trimmed V and J ends, which lost 1 base and 1 base, there was a span of 14 bases. The CDR3 loop is CASSLPKGDGNTEAFF. CDR3 DNA: TGCGCCAGCAGCTTGCCTAAAGGGGACGGGAACACTGAAGCTTTCTTT.

This clonotype has just a few counts. This chain joins TRBV4-1 and TRBJ2-1, with TRBD1 as a possible D gene (7 bases). This CDR3 has 15 amino acids. V was cut by 6 bases and J by 5 bases, with 17 bases left in between. CDR1 MGHRA and CDR2 YSYEKL come from the germline V gene. CDR3 nucleotides: TGCGCCAGCAGTCCTGCGGGACAGCTAAACAATGAGCAGTTCTTC. Translation: CASSPAGQLNNEQFF.

As DNA, the CDR3 is TGTGCCAGCAGCTTCCGATTCCGGGACACTGGGGGACATGGCTACGAGCAGTACTTC. It translates to CASSFRFRDTGGHGYEQYF. V gene TRBV7-2 combines with J gene TRBJ2-7, with D possibly TRBD1 on 6 matching bases. CDR1 is SGHTA, CDR2 FQGNSA, per germline. V was trimmed by 3 bases and J by 3 bases, leaving 27 bases between them. The CDR3 contains 19 residues.

This clonotype was seen ten or more times. The chain is built from TRBV29-1 and TRBJ2-2; no clear D gene. This CDR3 comprises 14 residues. V lost 1 base to trimming and J lost 0 bases, with 6 bases between them. Germline CDR1 reads SQVTM; CDR2 reads ANQGSEA. The CDR3 DNA sequence: TGCAGCGTTGAAGTGTGGGCGAACACCGGGGAGCTGTTTTTT. It codes for CSVEVWANTGELFF.

This clonotype occurred many times. This chain connects TRBV5-1 to TRBJ2-5; a weak D match, TRBD2 (6 bases). The V gene's germline CDR1 is SGHRS and CDR2 YFSETQ. The CDR3 totals 13 residues. Trimming stripped 7 bases from V and 5 bases from J, with 15 bases between. CDR3 bases: TGCGCCAGCGCGACTAGTTCGCAGGAGACCCAGTACTTC. This codes for CASATSSQETQYF.

Only a few counts were recorded for this clonotype. This rearrangement joins TRBV3-1 to TRBJ2-5; TRBD2 is a possible D gene (5 bases). V was trimmed by 4 bases and J by 9 bases, leaving 15 bases between them. The germline CDR1 and CDR2 sequences are LGHDT and YNNKEL (reference sequence). This CDR3 has 13 amino acids. CDR3 sequence (DNA): TGTGCCAGCAGCCCATGTCGGGCCGGGGCCCAGTACTTC. This sequence encodes CASSPCRAGAQYF.

The table lists this clonotype with a few counts. V and J are TRBV12-3 or TRBV12-4 and TRBJ1-2; D gene uncertain. V was pared by 7 bases and J by 2 bases, with 23 bases between. This CDR3 contains 17 residues. The DNA of the CDR3 is TGTGCCAGCAACACACATCCCGGGCTACAGCGGAACTATGGCTACACCTTC. It specifies CASNTHPGLQRNYGYTF.

This clonotype has at least ten counts. J is TRBJ2-7 and V is TRBV12-3 or TRBV12-4; TRBD2 matches 9 bases. The CDR3 totals 14 residues. Unmatched junction bases numbered 1, after V lost 2 bases and J lost 2 bases. CDR3 in amino acids: CASSLSGRTYEQYF. In DNA form, the CDR3 reads TGTGCCAGCAGTTTAAGCGGGAGGACCTACGAGCAGTACTTC.

This clonotype showed up many times. Here the CDR3 DNA reads TGTGCCAGCAGTTACTCGATAGGAACAGGGGGTCATACGCAGTATTTT. The encoded protein is CASSYSIGTGGHTQYF. This rearrangement joins TRBV6-6 to TRBJ2-3; 8 bases line up with TRBD1. Trimming removed 0 bases from V and 7 bases from J; junction bases left unmatched: 9. Germline CDR1 is MNHNY and CDR2 is SVGAGI (reference sequence). The CDR3 consists of 16 residues.

This clonotype came up many times. The genes are TRBV6-1 and TRBJ1-5; possibly TRBD1 for D (5 bases). The germline CDR1 and CDR2 sequences are MNHNS and SASEGT. With 6 bases removed from V and 7 bases from J, the gap between germline ends came to 16 bases. The CDR3 sequence is 14 residues long. This chain's CDR3 is CASSIDSGVQPQHF. Here the CDR3 DNA reads TGTGCCAGCAGCATCGACAGTGGCGTCCAGCCCCAGCATTTT.

In its sample, this clonotype was seen many times. The J gene is TRBJ2-1, the V gene TRBV11-2, with 8 bases aligning to TRBD2. This CDR3 has 17 amino acids. CDR1 is SGHAT and CDR2 is FQNNGV in the germline V gene. The V and J ends lost 5 bases and 8 bases, in that order; junction bases with no gene match: 17. CDR3 in DNA: TGTGCCAGCAGCGCCGGGGGGGGGCTAGCTACGGGGGATGAGCAGTTCTTC. It codes for CASSAGGGLATGDEQFF.

This clonotype was seen ten or more times. J is TRBJ2-7 and V is TRBV27; 7 positions match TRBD2. CDR1 is MNHEY and CDR2 is SMNVEV in the germline V gene (reference sequence). The CDR3 sequence is 14 residues long. The V and J ends lost 5 bases and 3 bases, in that order; junction bases with no gene match: 7. For the CDR3, the DNA is TGTGCCAGCAGTGAGGTGGGAGGGCTCTACGAGCAGTACTTC. Its protein is CASSEVGGLYEQYF.

This clonotype was seen repeatedly, ten times or more. The rearrangement joins TRBV12-3 or TRBV12-4 to TRBJ2-7; TRBD1 agrees at 7 bases. The CDR3 loop spans 13 amino acids. V lost 3 bases to trimming and J lost 6 bases; unmatched junction nucleotides: 5. The CDR3: CASSLAPGGEQYF. The DNA of the CDR3 is TGTGCCAGCAGTTTGGCGCCAGGGGGCGAGCAGTACTTC.

This clonotype came up many times. V usage is TRBV7-3 and J usage is TRBJ2-7; D gene unclear. V was cut by 5 bases and J by 2 bases, with 16 bases left in between. The CDR3 consists of 15 residues. Germline V gene data show CDR1 as SGHTA and CDR2 as FQGTGA. The CDR3 protein is CASSPRGRTAYEQYF. In DNA form, the CDR3 reads TGTGCCAGCAGCCCCCGAGGAAGAACAGCCTACGAGCAGTACTTC.

There are many counts of this clonotype. This chain links TRBV6-1 with TRBJ2-3; D is possibly TRBD1 (6 bases). The CDR3 has 15 amino acids. The V gene's germline CDR1 is MNHNS and CDR2 SASEGT. The ends were cut back, 3 bases at V and 2 bases at J, with 12 bases in the middle. CDR3 residues: CASSDRGQNTDTQYF. CDR3 DNA sequence: TGTGCCAGCAGTGACCGCGGACAGAACACAGATACGCAGTATTTT.

The chain combines TRBV20-1 with TRBJ1-2; perhaps TRBD1 as D (6 bases). The V and J ends lost 8 bases and 10 bases respectively, with 17 bases between them. The CDR3 spans 11 residues. Germline V CDR1 and CDR2: DFQATT, SNEGSKA (reference sequence). CDR3 region: CSSKGGGPYTF. The CDR3 nucleotides read TGCAGTTCTAAAGGCGGGGGGCCCTACACCTTC.

This clonotype was detected many times. The V and J genes are TRBV18 and TRBJ1-3; D gene uncertain. With 1 base removed from V and 6 bases from J, the gap between germline ends came to 4 bases. The V gene's germline CDR1 is KGHSH and CDR2 LQKENI. The CDR3 has 12 amino acids. CDR3 residues: CASSPRLNTIYF. CDR3 DNA sequence: TGTGCCAGCTCACCACGACTAAACACCATATATTTT.

This clonotype turned up a few times. The chain couples TRBV15 to TRBJ2-3; maybe TRBD1 (5 bases). This CDR3 spans 12 amino acids. In germline, CDR1 is LNHNV, CDR2 YYDKDF (reference sequence). V gave up 10 bases and J gave up 5 bases, with 13 bases separating them. CDR3 nucleotide sequence: TGTGCCATCCGGCAGGGTAGAGATACGCAGTATTTT. It yields the protein CAIRQGRDTQYF.

The chain employs TRBV9 and TRBJ1-1; 7 nucleotides agree with TRBD1. CDR3 length: 14 residues. V lost 4 bases, J lost 2 bases, and 5 bases stayed unmatched. The germline V gene has CDR1 SGDLS and CDR2 YYNGEE. The CDR3 region is CASSPSGGNTEAFF. CDR3 bases: TGTGCCAGCAGCCCCTCAGGGGGAAACACTGAAGCTTTCTTT.

This clonotype has a count of ten or more. The V gene is TRBV7-6, the J gene TRBJ1-5; weak D call: TRBD1 (5 bases). Trimming took 5 bases from V and 3 from J, leaving 11 bases between them. This CDR3 comprises 14 residues. From germline, CDR1 is SGHVS and CDR2 FNYEAQ. CDR3 nucleotides: TGTGCCAGCAGCGCAGGGAGTGTCAATCAGCCCCAGCATTTT. Encoded protein: CASSAGSVNQPQHF.

This clonotype was counted at least ten times. V gene TRBV24-1 combines with J gene TRBJ2-3; D is unresolved. Germline V gives CDR1 KGHDR, CDR2 SFDVKD. CDR3 length: 17 amino acids. The ends were cut back, 1 base at V and 2 bases at J, with 15 bases in the middle. CDR3 in DNA: TGTGCCACCAGTGATTTCTTCCGCCGAGGAGACACAGATACGCAGTATTTT. Protein product: CATSDFFRRGDTDTQYF.

The chain is built from TRBV24-1 and TRBJ2-7; 7 bases align to TRBD1. CDR3 length: 16 residues. J lost 3 bases, V lost 1 base, and 8 bases had no gene match. Looked up from germline, CDR1 is KGHDR and CDR2 is SFDVKD. CDR3 bases: TGTGCCACCAGTGATTTCCGGGACAGTGCTAACTACGAGCAGTACTTC. Translated: CATSDFRDSANYEQYF.

The rearrangement uses TRBV7-9 and TRBJ1-2; D not certain. V was shortened by 5 bases and J by 7 bases, with 26 bases between the two germline ends. The CDR3 consists of 17 residues. The V gene's germline CDR1 is SEHNR and CDR2 FQNEAQ (reference sequence). The CDR3 here is CASSSTGPDVYEAGYTF. DNA for the CDR3: TGTGCCAGCAGCAGTACCGGACCGGACGTCTACGAGGCTGGCTACACCTTC.